This is a list of T cell receptor beta chains from one sample in a study of CD4 and CD8 cells across lung adenocarcinoma regions. TCRdb itself ran the PCR reads through MiXCR, one entry per CDR3 protein. The table has 5,500 to 7,500 distinct CDR3 sequences, roughly 54% seen once. Sequencing used CD8+ T cells from the center of a lung tumor. The source is a male donor with lung adenocarcinoma. The CD4 and CD8 labels of this study may be unreliable. CDR3s include the opening cysteine and the closing phenylalanine or tryptophan. A D gene is named only where the DNA matches it firmly. Not every row has a clone size; where given, it reads once, few, many or a size class.

TRBJ2-2	many	TRBD2	TRBV6-1	TGTGCCACCCAACTAGCGGGAGCGAACACCGGGGAGCTGTTTTTT	CATQLAGANTGELFF
TRBJ2-1	many	-	TRBV6-2/TRBV6-3	TGTGCCAGCAGTTACGACGGGTCCTCCTACAATGAGCAGTTCTTC	CASSYDGSSYNEQFF
TRBJ1-4	few	TRBD1	TRBV6-1	TGTGCCAGCAGTCGACAGGGAAAAAAACTGTTTTTT	CASSRQGKKLFF
TRBJ2-3	-	TRBD1	TRBV6-1	TGTGCCAGCAGTGCTACAGGGGAGACAGATACGCAGTATTTT	CASSATGETDTQYF
TRBJ1-1	-	-	TRBV4-1	TGCGCCAGCAGCCAAGATAACCTCGGGTGGACTGAAGCTTTCTTT	CASSQDNLGWTEAFF
TRBJ2-1	large	TRBD2	TRBV6-1	TGTGCCAGCAGAGAATCCGGGACTAGCGACCCTACTGAGCAGTTCTTC	CASRESGTSDPTEQFF
TRBJ1-2	few	TRBD1	TRBV27	TGTGCCAGCAGTTACGGACAGGGAAACTATGGCTACACCTTC	CASSYGQGNYGYTF
TRBJ2-5	once	-	TRBV6-5	TGTGCCAGCGGTTATGGGGGACGGGACACAGATACCCAGTATTTC	CASGYGGRDTDTQYF
TRBJ2-3	few	-	TRBV11-2	TGTGCCAGCGGCCGGGGAGCCGGAAAAACAGATACGCAGTATTTT	CASGRGAGKTDTQYF
TRBJ1-5	-	-	TRBV20-1	TGCAGTGCTAGAGCGGGACGGATCAATCAGCCCCAGCATTTT	CSARAGRINQPQHF